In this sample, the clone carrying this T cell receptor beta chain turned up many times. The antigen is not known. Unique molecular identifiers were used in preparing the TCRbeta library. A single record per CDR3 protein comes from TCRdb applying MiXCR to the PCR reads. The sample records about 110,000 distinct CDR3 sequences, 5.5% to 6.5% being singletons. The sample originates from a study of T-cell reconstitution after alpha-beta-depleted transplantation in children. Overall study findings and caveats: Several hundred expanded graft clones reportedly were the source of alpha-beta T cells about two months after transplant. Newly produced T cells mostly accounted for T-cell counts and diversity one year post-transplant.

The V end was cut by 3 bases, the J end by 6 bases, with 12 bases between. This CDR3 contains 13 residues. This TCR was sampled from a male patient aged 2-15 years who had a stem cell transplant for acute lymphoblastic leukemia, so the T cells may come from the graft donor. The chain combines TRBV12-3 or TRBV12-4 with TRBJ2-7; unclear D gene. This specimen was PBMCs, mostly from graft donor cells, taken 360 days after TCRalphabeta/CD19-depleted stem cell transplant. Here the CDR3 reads CASSFVPLREQYF. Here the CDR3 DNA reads TGTGCCAGCAGTTTCGTCCCGCTACGCGAGCAGTACTTC.